A selection of T cell receptor beta chains follows, all from one sample in a study of blood T cell repertoires in COVID-19. The assay was immunoSEQ multiplex PCR, and TCRdb's table has in-frame clones only and misses some. The table shows roughly 250,000 clones, with approximately 80% occurring only once. Sequenced input: peripheral blood. The receptors originated from a woman in her sixties with active or convalescent COVID-19. The CDR3 runs from the conserved cysteine through the conserved F or W. A D gene is named only where the DNA matches it firmly. Clone sizes are given selectively: once, few, many, or a class where the clone is expanded.

size: -; V: TRBV6-5; J: TRBJ1-1; D: -; length: 14; CDR3: CASSRERGGTEAFF; DNA: TGTGCCAGCAGTAGGGAGAGAGGGGGCACTGAAGCTTTCTTT
size: -; V: TRBV11-2; J: TRBJ2-7; D: -; length: 12; CDR3: CASSHTPYEQYF; DNA: TGTGCCAGCAGCCACACCCCGTACGAGCAGTACTTC
size: few; V: TRBV11-2; J: TRBJ1-2; D: -; length: 14; CDR3: CASSLTTGNYGYTF; DNA: TGTGCCAGCAGCCTAACGACAGGAAACTATGGCTACACCTTC
size: -; V: TRBV27; J: TRBJ1-5; D: -; length: 15; CDR3: CASSPRTVSNQPQHF; DNA: TGTGCCAGCAGTCCCCGGACAGTCAGCAATCAGCCCCAGCATTTT
size: -; V: TRBV7-9; J: TRBJ2-3; D: TRBD2; length: 19; CDR3: CASSFTKWLAGPTTDTQYF; DNA: TGTGCCAGCAGCTTTACCAAGTGGCTAGCGGGGCCAACCACAGATACGCAGTATTTT
size: -; V: TRBV28; J: TRBJ2-4; D: -; length: 14; CDR3: CASSSGLAKNIQYF; DNA: TGTGCCAGCAGTTCAGGGCTAGCCAAAAACATTCAGTACTTC
size: -; V: TRBV3-1/TRBV3-2; J: TRBJ2-1; D: -; length: 15; CDR3: CASSQDVTGVNEQFF; DNA: TGTGCCAGCAGCCAAGACGTCACGGGGGTCAATGAGCAGTTCTTC
size: -; V: TRBV13; J: TRBJ1-2; D: -; length: 14; CDR3: CASSGGAGDYGYTF; DNA: TGTGCCAGCAGCGGAGGGGCGGGAGACTATGGCTACACCTTC
size: -; V: TRBV27; J: TRBJ2-1; D: TRBD2; length: 17; CDR3: CASSLLTSGEVYNEQFF; DNA: TGTGCCAGCAGTTTATTGACTAGCGGTGAGGTGTACAATGAGCAGTTCTTC
size: -; V: TRBV13; J: TRBJ1-1; D: -; length: 12; CDR3: CASSRLDTEAFF; DNA: TGTGCCAGCAGCCGGCTAGACACTGAAGCTTTCTTT
size: -; V: TRBV7-8; J: TRBJ1-4; D: TRBD1; length: 15; CDR3: CASSWPGQGGEKLFF; DNA: TGTGCCAGCAGCTGGCCGGGACAGGGTGGTGAAAAACTGTTTTTT
size: -; V: TRBV5-1; J: TRBJ2-1; D: -; length: 11; CDR3: CASSVYNEQFF; DNA: TGCGCCAGCAGCGTATACAATGAGCAGTTCTTC
size: -; V: TRBV7-2; J: TRBJ2-2; D: -; length: 15; CDR3: CAATRMRGNTGELFF; DNA: TGTGCCGCCACACGGATGCGGGGGAACACCGGGGAGCTGTTTTTT
size: -; V: TRBV6-5; J: TRBJ1-2; D: -; length: 13; CDR3: CASSYSEFYGYTF; DNA: TGTGCCAGCAGTTACTCAGAGTTCTATGGCTACACCTTC
size: -; V: TRBV27; J: TRBJ2-1; D: -; length: 16; CDR3: CASSLGLGGRYNEQFF; DNA: TGTGCCAGCAGTTTAGGCTTGGGGGGGCGTTACAATGAGCAGTTCTTC
size: -; V: TRBV7-9; J: TRBJ1-5; D: TRBD1; length: 14; CDR3: CASSLGTVNQPQHF; DNA: TGTGCCAGCAGCTTGGGGACAGTCAATCAGCCCCAGCATTTT
size: -; V: TRBV4-3; J: TRBJ1-2; D: -; length: 16; CDR3: CASSQEGDRQGGGYTF; DNA: TGCGCCAGCAGCCAAGAGGGTGATAGGCAGGGCGGTGGCTACACCTTC
size: few; V: TRBV12-3/TRBV12-4; J: TRBJ2-7; D: -; length: 13; CDR3: CASTRDTDYEQYF; DNA: TGTGCCAGCACTCGGGACACCGACTACGAGCAGTACTTC
size: few; V: TRBV27; J: TRBJ1-5; D: -; length: 17; CDR3: CASSLNPPQGPRRPQHF; DNA: TGTGCCAGCAGTTTAAATCCCCCCCAGGGGCCGAGGAGGCCCCAGCATTTT
size: -; V: TRBV30; J: TRBJ1-3; D: -; length: 13; CDR3: CAWGQNSGNTIYF; DNA: TGTGCCTGGGGCCAAAACTCTGGAAACACCATATATTTT
size: -; V: TRBV6-5; J: TRBJ1-2; D: TRBD1; length: 13; CDR3: CASKAGGSAGYTF; DNA: TGTGCCAGCAAAGCAGGGGGAAGTGCGGGCTACACCTTC
size: -; V: TRBV12-3/TRBV12-4; J: TRBJ1-4; D: -; length: 13; CDR3: CASIEQGNEKLFF; DNA: TGTGCCAGCATCGAACAGGGTAATGAAAAACTGTTTTTT
size: -; V: TRBV2; J: TRBJ2-6; D: -; length: 15; CDR3: CASRNRVSGANVLTF; DNA: TGTGCCAGCAGAAACAGGGTTTCTGGGGCCAACGTCCTGACTTTC
size: -; V: TRBV28; J: TRBJ1-3; D: -; length: 15; CDR3: CASSLGLFSGNTIYF; DNA: TGTGCCAGCAGTTTAGGTCTATTCTCTGGAAACACCATATATTTT
size: -; V: TRBV7-2; J: TRBJ2-3; D: -; length: 14; CDR3: CASSQGDRSSREYF; DNA: TGTGCCAGCAGCCAGGGTGACAGATCAAGCAGGGAGTATTTT
size: -; V: TRBV14; J: TRBJ2-1; D: TRBD2; length: 17; CDR3: CASSQRLGGGAYNEQFF; DNA: TGTGCCAGCAGCCAAAGATTGGGCGGGGGGGCCTACAATGAGCAGTTCTTC
size: -; V: TRBV5-1; J: TRBJ1-1; D: TRBD1; length: 18; CDR3: CASSLVPAAGGIGTEAFF; DNA: TGCGCCAGCAGCTTGGTGCCGGCGGCAGGGGGAATTGGAACTGAAGCTTTCTTT
size: -; V: TRBV27; J: TRBJ1-3; D: -; length: 20; CDR3: CASSRFPSRRSAALSNTIYF; DNA: TGTGCCAGCAGCCGATTTCCTTCACGTCGAAGCGCTGCGCTTTCTAACACCATATATTTT
size: -; V: TRBV6-5; J: TRBJ1-5; D: -; length: 15; CDR3: CASSYSSGSNQPQHF; DNA: TGTGCCAGCAGTTACTCGTCCGGGAGCAATCAGCCCCAGCATTTT
size: -; V: TRBV5-1; J: TRBJ2-1; D: -; length: 12; CDR3: CASSLGDNEQFF; DNA: TGCGCCAGCAGCTTAGGGGACAATGAGCAGTTCTTC
size: -; V: TRBV3-1/TRBV3-2; J: TRBJ2-5; D: TRBD1; length: 16; CDR3: CASSQHGQGDRETQYF; DNA: TGTGCCAGCAGCCAACATGGACAGGGGGATCGAGAGACCCAGTACTTC
size: -; V: TRBV3-1/TRBV3-2; J: TRBJ2-3; D: TRBD2; length: 16; CDR3: CASSQASGGSTDTQYF; DNA: TGTGCCAGCAGCCAAGCAAGCGGGGGGTCTACAGATACGCAGTATTTT
size: many; V: TRBV6-5; J: TRBJ2-3; D: TRBD2; length: 15; CDR3: CASGSSGVSTDTQYF; DNA: TGTGCCAGCGGGAGTAGCGGGGTCAGCACAGATACGCAGTATTTT
size: few; V: TRBV4-1; J: TRBJ1-4; D: -; length: 16; CDR3: CASSAHPTAGLEKLFF; DNA: TGCGCCAGCAGCGCCCATCCGACCGCGGGTTTGGAAAAACTGTTTTTT
size: -; V: TRBV27; J: TRBJ2-7; D: -; length: 16; CDR3: CASSHSGGLADYEQYF; DNA: TGTGCCAGCAGCCATTCCGGGGGGCTAGCTGACTACGAGCAGTACTTC
size: -; V: TRBV6-5; J: TRBJ2-7; D: TRBD1; length: 14; CDR3: CASSPGTDTYEQYF; DNA: TGTGCCAGCAGCCCCGGGACAGATACCTACGAGCAGTACTTC
size: -; V: TRBV4-1; J: TRBJ2-3; D: TRBD1; length: 15; CDR3: CASSPRTGGADTQYF; DNA: TGCGCCAGCAGCCCCAGGACAGGGGGCGCAGATACGCAGTATTTT
size: -; V: TRBV19; J: TRBJ2-2; D: TRBD1; length: 16; CDR3: CASSFSDRAGAGELFF; DNA: TGTGCCAGTAGTTTCTCCGACAGGGCCGGCGCCGGGGAGCTGTTTTTT
size: -; V: TRBV5-1; J: TRBJ2-1; D: -; length: 16; CDR3: CASSVESGTSNNEQFF; DNA: TGCGCCAGCAGCGTGGAGTCCGGGACATCTAACAATGAGCAGTTCTTC
size: -; V: TRBV2; J: TRBJ2-1; D: -; length: 15; CDR3: CASEAGASWDNEQFF; DNA: TGTGCCAGCGAGGCGGGGGCCAGCTGGGACAATGAGCAGTTCTTC
size: -; V: TRBV7-2; J: TRBJ2-7; D: TRBD1; length: 16; CDR3: CASSLQGGDRGYEQYF; DNA: TGTGCCAGCAGCTTACAGGGCGGGGACAGGGGGTACGAGCAGTACTTC
size: few; V: TRBV30; J: TRBJ1-2; D: TRBD1; length: 14; CDR3: CAWSLFGTGDGYTF; DNA: TGTGCCTGGAGTCTCTTCGGGACAGGGGATGGCTACACCTTC
size: -; V: TRBV7-2; J: TRBJ1-5; D: -; length: 14; CDR3: CASSLVHSNQPQHF; DNA: TGTGCCAGCAGCTTAGTTCATAGCAATCAGCCCCAGCATTTT
size: -; V: TRBV19; J: TRBJ1-2; D: TRBD1; length: 14; CDR3: CASKYRDRDYGYTF; DNA: TGTGCCAGTAAATACCGGGACAGGGACTATGGCTACACCTTC
size: -; V: TRBV5-4; J: TRBJ2-7; D: TRBD2; length: 17; CDR3: CASSFYGTSGGAREQYF; DNA: TGTGCCAGCAGCTTCTATGGGACTAGCGGGGGGGCACGCGAGCAGTACTTC
size: many; V: TRBV6-5; J: TRBJ2-1; D: TRBD1; length: 15; CDR3: CASSRSGGPYNEQFF; DNA: TGTGCCAGCAGCCGTTCAGGGGGCCCCTACAATGAGCAGTTCTTC
size: -; V: TRBV19; J: TRBJ1-3; D: TRBD1; length: 16; CDR3: CASSGLTGALGNTIYF; DNA: TGTGCCAGTAGTGGGTTGACAGGGGCGCTGGGAAACACCATATATTTT
size: -; V: TRBV11-3; J: TRBJ1-1; D: -; length: 12; CDR3: CASSLNRERAFF; DNA: TGTGCCAGCAGCTTGAACAGGGAACGAGCTTTCTTT
size: -; V: TRBV18; J: TRBJ2-1; D: TRBD2; length: 16; CDR3: CASSPPSGGGNNEQFF; DNA: TGTGCCAGCTCACCACCGTCGGGGGGTGGGAACAATGAGCAGTTCTTC
size: once; V: TRBV7-9; J: TRBJ2-5; D: TRBD2; length: 13; CDR3: CASSFGGEATQYF; DNA: TGTGCCAGCAGCTTTGGGGGGGAGGCGACCCAGTACTTC
size: -; V: TRBV28; J: TRBJ1-2; D: TRBD1; length: 13; CDR3: CASSTNRGLGYTF; DNA: TGTGCCAGCAGCACGAACAGGGGGCTTGGCTACACCTTC
size: -; V: TRBV4-1; J: TRBJ1-5; D: TRBD1; length: 14; CDR3: CASSQADRNQPQHF; DNA: TGCGCCAGCAGCCAGGCGGACAGGAATCAGCCCCAGCATTTT
size: -; V: TRBV5-6; J: TRBJ2-5; D: -; length: 12; CDR3: CASSFRLETQYF; DNA: TGTGCCAGCAGCTTTCGGTTGGAGACCCAGTACTTC
size: -; V: TRBV12-3/TRBV12-4; J: TRBJ1-1; D: -; length: 13; CDR3: CASIQGGGTEAFF; DNA: TGTGCCAGCATCCAGGGAGGGGGCACTGAAGCTTTCTTT
size: -; V: TRBV27; J: TRBJ2-7; D: -; length: 14; CDR3: CASSLFPGRGEQYF; DNA: TGTGCCAGCAGTTTATTCCCGGGACGGGGGGAGCAGTACTTC
size: -; V: TRBV5-1; J: TRBJ2-3; D: TRBD2; length: 16; CDR3: CASIVSSGGGTDTQYF; DNA: TGCGCCAGCATCGTCTCTAGCGGGGGCGGAACAGATACGCAGTATTTT
size: few; V: TRBV5-1; J: TRBJ2-3; D: -; length: 14; CDR3: CASSGGEVTDTQYF; DNA: TGCGCCAGCAGCGGAGGGGAAGTGACAGATACGCAGTATTTT
size: -; V: TRBV7-2; J: TRBJ2-7; D: TRBD1; length: 15; CDR3: CASSLEGTGVYEQYF; DNA: TGTGCCAGCAGCTTAGAAGGGACAGGGGTCTACGAGCAGTACTTC
size: -; V: TRBV28; J: TRBJ2-3; D: TRBD2; length: 15; CDR3: CASSSPSGGVNTQYF; DNA: TGTGCCAGCAGTTCCCCTAGCGGGGGGGTAAATACGCAGTATTTT